This entry lists 25 T cell receptor beta chains sequenced from one sample in a study of OX40 agonist ivuxolimab in advanced cancers. The protocol was immunoSEQ multiplex PCR, while the TCRdb copy is restricted to in-frame clones and leaves out a portion. The sample lists over 40,000 clones, more than 70% seen once, with more than 3% in the top ten. Here the sequenced sample was CD4+ or CD8+ T cells sorted from blood, taken in a trial of the OX40 agonist ivuxolimab. The receptors here all came from an adult with an advanced solid tumor such as melanoma, head and neck, liver or kidney cancer.

The chain has TRBV9 and TRBJ2-5; no firm D call. The germline V and J ends were trimmed by 2 bases and 5 bases, with 10 bases remaining between them. This CDR3 has 13 amino acids. Per the germline V gene, CDR1 is SGDLS and CDR2 is YYNGEE. The DNA of the CDR3 is TGTGCCAGCAGCGTCGGGCTAGTTGAGACCCAGTACTTC. It is translated as CASSVGLVETQYF.

This chain links TRBV7-9 with TRBJ2-7; 8 nucleotides align to TRBD1. V trimming: 7 bases; J trimming: 1 base; junction bases outside the gene matches: 9. The CDR3 runs 15 residues. The germline V gene has CDR1 SEHNR and CDR2 FQNEAQ (reference sequence). The chain's CDR3 is CASTRSTGASYEQYF. The CDR3 DNA reads TGTGCCAGCACCCGATCGACAGGGGCTTCCTACGAGCAGTACTTC. Using reference TRBV7-9 and TRBJ2-7 for the parts outside the CDR3, the full variable domain is DTGVSQNPRHKITKRGQNVTFRCDPISEHNRLYWYRQTLGQGPEFLTYFQNEAQLEKSRLLSDRFSAERPKGSFSTLEIQRTEQGDSAMYLCASTRSTGASYEQYFGPGTRLTVT.

The genes are TRBV6-5 and TRBJ1-5; D is perhaps TRBD1 (5 bases). CDR1 is MNHEY and CDR2 is SVGAGI in the germline V gene. With 5 bases removed from V and 4 bases from J, the gap between germline ends came to 9 bases. The CDR3 totals 13 residues. CDR3 bases: TGTGCCAGCAGTAGGGGCGGGAATCAGCCCCAGCATTTT. Amino acids: CASSRGGNQPQHF.

This clone was seen just once. The CDR3 bases are TGTGCCAGCAGTGAACCCAGGCTATCCTACGAGCAGTACTTC. Protein product: CASSEPRLSYEQYF. This sequence joins TRBV6-1 and TRBJ2-7; unclear D gene. CDR3 size: 14 residues. The ends were cut back, 2 bases at V and 1 base at J, with 9 bases in the middle. Germline CDR1 MNHNS, CDR2 SASEGT.

This clone was recorded once. The chain links TRBV11-2 to TRBJ2-3, with a weak D call TRBD1 (6 bases). The ends were cut back, 5 bases at V and 0 bases at J, with 21 bases in the middle. The CDR3 is 18 residues long. Germline CDR1 reads SGHAT; CDR2 reads FQNNGV. CDR3 bases: TGTGCCAGCAGCCCATGGGTACAGCAGGGGTCTAGCACAGATACGCAGTATTTT. Amino acids: CASSPWVQQGSSTDTQYF.

This chain links TRBV6-1 with TRBJ1-1, with TRBD1 matching over 9 bases. Losses at the gene ends were 5 bases for V and 4 bases for J; bases not matched to a gene: 5. Per germline, CDR1 MNHNS and CDR2 SASEGT. This CDR3 comprises 14 residues. The CDR3 region is CASSRTGAVTEAFF. The CDR3 coding sequence is TGTGCCAGCAGTCGGACAGGGGCTGTCACTGAAGCTTTCTTT.

The chain is built from TRBV10-2 and TRBJ1-1; tentatively, D is TRBD1 (5 bases). The V end lost 4 bases, the J end lost 8 bases, and 8 bases lay between the germline ends. Germline V lookup: CDR1 WSHSY, CDR2 SAAADI. The CDR3 has 11 residues. The CDR3 reads CASSGGQEAFF. The DNA for the CDR3 is TGCGCCAGCAGTGGAGGACAAGAAGCTTTCTTT.

This clone is labeled medium-sized. The identical CDR3 is also encoded by other nucleotide sequences in the sample. The rearrangement uses TRBV7-9 and TRBJ1-1, with D hard to call. Germline lookup yields CDR1 SEHNR and CDR2 FQNEAQ (reference sequence). The CDR3 has 12 amino acids. V was trimmed by 3 bases and J by 1 base, leaving 3 bases between them. CDR3 bases: TGTGCCAGCAGCTTGACGAACACTGAAGCTTTCTTT. Its protein is CASSLTNTEAFF. Based on the CDR3 plus reference TRBV7-9 and TRBJ1-1, the full variable domain is DTGVSQNPRHKITKRGQNVTFRCDPISEHNRLYWYRQTLGQGPEFLTYFQNEAQLEKSRLLSDRFSAERPKGSFSTLEIQRTEQGDSAMYLCASSLTNTEAFFGQGTRLTVV.

Here the CDR3 reads CAPGKTEAFF. The DNA for the CDR3 is TGTGCCCCTGGGAAAACTGAAGCTTTCTTT. The rearrangement joins TRBV2 to TRBJ1-1, with unresolved D. Trimming took 11 bases from V and 5 from J, leaving 9 bases between them. This CDR3 region has 10 residues. CDR1 and CDR2 from the germline V gene are SNHLY and FYNNEI. Full variable domain (missing parts from reference TRBV2 and TRBJ1-1): EPEVTQTPSHQVTQMGQEVILRCVPISNHLYFYWYRQILGQKVEFLVSFYNNEISEKSEIFDDQFSVERPDGSNFTLKIRSTKLEDSAMYFCAPGKTEAFFGQGTRLTVV.

The V and J genes are TRBV7-9 and TRBJ2-7, with D possibly matching TRBD2 (6 bases). Looked up from germline, CDR1 is SEHNR and CDR2 is FQNEAQ (reference sequence). CDR3 length equals 14 residues. The V and J ends lost 0 bases and 3 bases respectively, with 9 bases between them. The CDR3: CASSLAGGIYEQYF. CDR3 bases: TGTGCCAGCAGCTTAGCGGGGGGTATCTACGAGCAGTACTTC.

V is TRBV15 and J is TRBJ2-7; no clear D gene. V was trimmed by 0 bases and J by 7 bases, leaving 10 bases between them. The CDR3 spans 13 residues. CDR1 is LNHNV and CDR2 is YYDKDF in the germline V gene (reference sequence). The CDR3 is CATSRDPVGEQYF. In nucleotides, the CDR3 is TGTGCCACCAGCAGAGATCCGGTAGGGGAGCAGTACTTC.

This chain links TRBV7-2 with TRBJ2-5; 12 positions agree with TRBD2. Trimming at V came to 4 bases and at J to 5 bases, leaving 8 bases not matched to a gene. The germline CDR1 and CDR2 sequences are SGHTA and FQGNSA. The length of the CDR3 is 16 residues. The CDR3, as DNA: TGTGCCAGCAGCTCACGGACTAGCGGGATCAGGGAGACCCAGTACTTC. This codes for CASSSRTSGIRETQYF.

CDR3 sequence (DNA): TGTGCCAGTAGTAAGTCGATGACGGGGTCCGACACGTACTTC. Translated, it gives CASSKSMTGSDTYF. The chain links TRBV19 to TRBJ2-5, with D possibly being TRBD2 (5 bases). Germline values: CDR1 LNHDA, CDR2 SQIVND (reference sequence). The CDR3 runs 14 residues. V lost 4 bases, J lost 13 bases, and 22 bases lay in between. The complete variable domain, with remaining parts taken from reference TRBV19 and TRBJ2-5, reads DGGITQSPKYLFRKEGQNVTLSCEQNLNHDAMYWYRQDPGQGLRLIYYSQIVNDFQKGDIAEGYSVSREKKESFPLTVTSAQKNPTAFYLCASSKSMTGSDTYFGPGTRLLVL.

The rearrangement joins TRBV29-1 to TRBJ2-5, with D perhaps being TRBD1 or TRBD2 (5 bases each). Germline-derived CDR1 and CDR2 are SQVTM and ANQGSEA. The CDR3 runs to 15 residues. Trimming cost V 3 bases and J 2 bases, with 16 bases left between them. CDR3 nucleotides: TGCAGCGTTGATCCCGGGGCGGTCCGACAAGAGACCCAGTACTTC. This sequence encodes CSVDPGAVRQETQYF. The full variable domain, its missing parts supplied by reference TRBV29-1 and TRBJ2-5, is SAVISQKPSRDICQRGTSLTIQCQVDSQVTMMFWYRQQPGQSLTLIATANQGSEATYESGFVIDKFPISRPNLTFSTLTVSNMSPEDSSIYLCSVDPGAVRQETQYFGPGTRLLVL.

The rearrangement uses TRBV7-9 and TRBJ2-1; D is possibly TRBD1 or TRBD2 (6 bases each). There are 13 residues in the CDR3. V lost 5 bases to trimming and J lost 6 bases, with 11 bases between them. Germline V gene sequence: CDR1 SEHNR, CDR2 FQNEAQ (reference sequence). CDR3 residues: CASSIGGGNEQFF. CDR3 nucleotide sequence: TGTGCCAGCAGCATCGGAGGGGGCAATGAGCAGTTCTTC.

The rearrangement uses TRBV10-3 and TRBJ1-6, with 7 bases lining up with TRBD1. Germline V gene data show CDR1 as ENHRY and CDR2 as SYGVKD. The ends lost 4 bases at V and 7 bases at J; junction bases unmatched: 7. The CDR3 is 15 residues long. The CDR3 loop reads CAISAGAGGNSPLHF. CDR3 DNA: TGTGCCATCAGTGCAGGCGCAGGGGGAAATTCACCCCTCCACTTT.

The chain is built from TRBV27 and TRBJ2-7; D possibly corresponds to TRBD2 (7 bases). Germline CDR1 and CDR2: MNHEY and SMNVEV (reference sequence). CDR3 length: 18 residues. The V and J ends lost 5 bases and 6 bases respectively, with 29 bases between them. In DNA, the CDR3 is TGTGCCAGCAGTCCCACCCCGGGACAAGGAGGGAGGGGATTCGAGCAGTACTTC. Its translation: CASSPTPGQGGRGFEQYF.

The rearrangement links TRBV19 to TRBJ1-2, with a possible D match to TRBD1 (5 bases). Deletions cut 1 base from V and 6 bases from J, with 15 bases between. CDR1 and CDR2 from the germline V gene are LNHDA and SQIVND (reference sequence). This CDR3 contains 15 residues. CDR3 nucleotide sequence: TGTGCCAGTAGTATAGTGGGACGCAAAATCAATGGCTACACCTTC. Its translation: CASSIVGRKINGYTF.

This chain connects TRBV20-1 to TRBJ2-5; D remains ambiguous. The germline gives CDR1 DFQATT, CDR2 SNEGSKA (reference sequence). CDR3 size: 10 residues. The germline V and J ends were trimmed by 5 bases and 2 bases, with 3 bases remaining between them. The CDR3 region is CSALQETQYF. The CDR3, as DNA: TGCAGTGCTTTACAAGAGACCCAGTACTTC.

The chain couples TRBV11-1 to TRBJ2-1; D is perhaps TRBD1 (6 bases). The germline V gene has CDR1 SGHAT and CDR2 FQDESV (reference sequence). The CDR3 is 17 amino acids. V was shortened by 3 bases and J by 0 bases, with 15 bases between the two germline ends. CDR3: CASSFMGALSSYNEQFF. The CDR3 DNA follows: TGTGCCAGCAGCTTTATGGGGGCCCTCAGCTCCTACAATGAGCAGTTCTTC. The variable domain in full, with the rest retrieved from reference TRBV11-1 and TRBJ2-1, is EAEVAQSPRYKITEKSQAVAFWCDPISGHATLYWYRQILGQGPELLVQFQDESVVDDSQLPKDRFSAERLKGVDSTLKIQPAELGDSAMYLCASSFMGALSSYNEQFFGPGTRLTVL.

This chain links TRBV7-6 with TRBJ2-7, with D possibly called TRBD1 or TRBD2 (5 bases each). V was clipped by 1 base and J by 6 bases, with 10 bases between them. Germline assignment: CDR1 SGHVS and CDR2 FNYEAQ. This CDR3 has 13 amino acids. The CDR3 bases are TGTGCCAGCAGCTTAGAGTGGGACGGCGAGCAGTACTTC. Its protein is CASSLEWDGEQYF.

In regard to this clone: A junction boundary mismatches the germline segment, possibly from a read error. V and J are TRBV7-3 and TRBJ2-7; possible D gene TRBD2, 6 bases. Germline V CDR1 and CDR2: SGHTA, FQGTGA. This CDR3 is 15 amino acids long. CDR3: CASSPHYRGNSEQYF. CDR3 in DNA: TGCGCCAGCAGCCCCCACTATCGCGGGAACAGCGAGCAGTACTTC.

The chain is built from TRBV2 and TRBJ2-7; 8 bases fit TRBD1. The CDR3 sequence is 14 residues long. The germline gives CDR1 SNHLY, CDR2 FYNNEI. Germline trimming cut 6 bases from V and 3 bases from J; bases unmatched to any gene: 7. The CDR3 DNA sequence: TGTGCCAGCAGCACCGGACAGGGTATCTACGAGCAGTACTTC. Translated: CASSTGQGIYEQYF.

V and J are TRBV6-5 and TRBJ2-5; D is undetermined. Trimming cost V 5 bases and J 5 bases, with 9 bases left between them. CDR1 and CDR2 from the germline V gene are MNHEY and SVGAGI. There are 12 residues in the CDR3. CDR3 nucleotide sequence: TGTGCCAGCAGTAGGATCCGGGAGACCCAGTACTTC. Translated: CASSRIRETQYF.

A few counts support this clone. The rearrangement uses TRBV10-2 and TRBJ2-7; 14 bases line up with TRBD2. Germline CDR1 WSHSY, CDR2 SAAADI. The V gene end was trimmed by 3 bases and the J gene end by 5 bases; junction bases not matched to a gene: 3. The CDR3 loop spans 15 amino acids. The chain's CDR3 is CASSDMTSGRDEQYF. The CDR3, as DNA: TGCGCCAGCAGTGACATGACTAGCGGGAGGGACGAGCAGTACTTC.